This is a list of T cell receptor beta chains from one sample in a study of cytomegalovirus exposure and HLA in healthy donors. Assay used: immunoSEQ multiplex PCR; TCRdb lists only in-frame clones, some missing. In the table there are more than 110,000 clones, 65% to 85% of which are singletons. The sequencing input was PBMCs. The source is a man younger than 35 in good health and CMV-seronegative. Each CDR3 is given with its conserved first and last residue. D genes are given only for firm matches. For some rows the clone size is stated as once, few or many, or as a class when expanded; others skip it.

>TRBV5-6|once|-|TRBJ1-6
TGTGCCAGCAGCACCTGGGGGGGTCTGAATTCACCCCTCCACTTT
CASSTWGGLNSPLHF
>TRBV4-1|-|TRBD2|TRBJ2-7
TGCGCCAGCAGCCAGGGAGGGGTGGCAGCGTCCTACGAGCAGTACTTC
CASSQGGVAASYEQYF
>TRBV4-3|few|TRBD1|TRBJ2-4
TGCGCCAGCAGCCTCCGGACAGGGGAGGTGGACATTCAGTACTTC
CASSLRTGEVDIQYF
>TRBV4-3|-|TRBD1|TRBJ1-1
TGCGCCAGCAGCCAAGGGCAAGGCCGGACAGGCAAAAACACTGAAGCTTTCTTT
CASSQGQGRTGKNTEAFF
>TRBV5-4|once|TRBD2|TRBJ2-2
TGTGCCAGCAGCTTCGGTGGCAGCGGGGGCGTCGGGGAGCTGTTTTTT
CASSFGGSGGVGELFF
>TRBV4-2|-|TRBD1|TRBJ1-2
TGTGCCAGCAGCCAGGTATCGGGACAGTCTAACTATGGCTACACCTTC
CASSQVSGQSNYGYTF
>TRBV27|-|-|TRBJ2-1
TGTGCCAGCAGTTTATACAGGGTCGGGTATGAGCAGTTCTTC
CASSLYRVGYEQFF
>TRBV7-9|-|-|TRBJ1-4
TGTGCCAGCAGCTTTTTCCAATCAGGGGAAGAAAAACTGTTTTTT
CASSFFQSGEEKLFF
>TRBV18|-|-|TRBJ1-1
TGTGCCAGCTCACCACCAACGGGATTGAACACTGAAGCTTTCTTT
CASSPPTGLNTEAFF
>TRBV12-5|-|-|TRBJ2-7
TGTGCTAGTGGTTTGGGCAGGGACTACGAGCAGTACTTC
CASGLGRDYEQYF
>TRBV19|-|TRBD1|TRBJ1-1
TGTGCCAGTAGTCGACAGGGCGATGAAGCTTTCTTT
CASSRQGDEAFF
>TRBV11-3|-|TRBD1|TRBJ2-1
TGTGCCAGCAGTCCCCAATATAAACAGGGGGCGAGGGATGAGCAGTTCTTC
CASSPQYKQGARDEQFF
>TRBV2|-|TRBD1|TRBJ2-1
TGTGCCAGCAGTGAAGGCGGACAGGGTTGGTACAATGAGCAGTTCTTC
CASSEGGQGWYNEQFF
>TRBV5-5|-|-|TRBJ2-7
TGTGCCAGCAGCTTAGGGGCTAAGTCCGAGCAGTACTTC
CASSLGAKSEQYF
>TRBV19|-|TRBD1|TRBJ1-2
TGTGCCAGTAGTATAGGGGCAGGGGGCAATGGCTACACCTTC
CASSIGAGGNGYTF
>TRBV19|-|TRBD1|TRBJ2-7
TGTGCCAGTAGTATGACAGGGGGCAGTACTCCGCAGTACTTC
CASSMTGGSTPQYF
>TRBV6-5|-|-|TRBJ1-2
TGTGCCAGCCACTCGGGGGGGGCGCGTGGCTACACCTTC
CASHSGGARGYTF
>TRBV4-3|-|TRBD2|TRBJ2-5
TGCGCCAGCAGCCAATTAAAAGCGGGGGGGCCGATGGAGACCCAGTACTTC
CASSQLKAGGPMETQYF
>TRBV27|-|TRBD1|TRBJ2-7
TGTGCCAGCAGTTCGCTAGGGACAGGGGCGGCTGTTGGAGAGCAGTACTTC
CASSSLGTGAAVGEQYF
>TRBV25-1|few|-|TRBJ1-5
TGTGCCAGCAGTGCGAGTAGCAATCAGCCCCAGCATTTT
CASSASSNQPQHF
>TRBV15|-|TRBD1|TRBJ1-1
TGTGCCACCAGACCCGACAGGGTGTACACTGAAGCTTTCTTT
CATRPDRVYTEAFF
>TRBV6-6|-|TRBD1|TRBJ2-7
TGTGCCAGCACTCAACGGGACAGTTTCTACGAGCAGTACTTC
CASTQRDSFYEQYF
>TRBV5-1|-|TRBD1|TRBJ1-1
TGCGCCAGCAGCGGACAGGGCGGATTGAACACTGAAGCTTTCTTT
CASSGQGGLNTEAFF
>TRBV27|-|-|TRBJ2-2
TGTGCCAGCACTTTACCCTGGACTTGCGCCGGGGAGCTGTTTTTT
CASTLPWTCAGELFF
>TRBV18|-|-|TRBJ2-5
TGTGCCAGCTCACCCTTCTACCAAGAGACCCAGTACTTC
CASSPFYQETQYF
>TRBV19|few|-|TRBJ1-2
TGTGCCAGTAGCGTCCAGGACACACCTCACTATGGCTACACCTTC
CASSVQDTPHYGYTF
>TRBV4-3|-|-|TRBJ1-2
TGCGCCAGCAGCCAAGATTATCAGGCGCCCAACTATGGCTACACCTTC
CASSQDYQAPNYGYTF
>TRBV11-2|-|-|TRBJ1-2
TGTGCCAGCAGCTTCCCAATCGGGGGGGGCCCTTTCTATGGCTACACCTTC
CASSFPIGGGPFYGYTF